This T cell receptor (beta chain) stems from a study of vaccination and CD4 T cells after COVID-19. Study in general: Each control was exposed to a CEFX pool, an HIV-1 Nef pool, or no peptide at all.

Oncomine TCR Beta short-read sequencing was applied to DNA from cultured CD4+ T cells. TCRdb re-called the PCR reads with MiXCR, one entry per CDR3 protein. Counted here are around 18,000 distinct CDR3 sequences, roughly 56% occurring once; the ten biggest clones make up around 20%. Time point noted: late sampling 161 to 241 days after vaccination in three convalescent patients. As to treatment: approximately 10-day PBMC culture with coronavirus spike peptide pools or control peptides (ViraFEST assay). ViraFEST used peptide pools to expand antigen-specific T cells before TCR sequencing. Regarding this clonotype: What it recognizes is unknown.

The CDR3 is 15 amino acids. CDR1 is LNHNV, CDR2 YYDKDF, per germline (reference sequence). V dropped 1 base and J dropped 4; count of bases not matched to a gene: 4. The sequence came from a human donor who had recovered from COVID-19. Sequencing used CD4+ T cells from blood, cultured in vitro, obtained about 7 months after SARS-CoV-2 vaccination. The chain combines TRBV15 with TRBJ1-3; TRBD1 matches 7 bases. Here the CDR3 reads CATSRVGTAGNTIYF. The CDR3 DNA reads as TGTGCCACCAGCAGAGTCGGGACAGCGGGAAACACCATATATTTT.